These 8 T cell receptor beta chains share one sample of origin, sequenced in a study of identical twins. One entry per CDR3 protein, called by TCRdb with MiXCR from the 5' RACE reads. Counted here are fewer than 800,000 distinct CDR3 sequences, just over 7% occurring once; the ten biggest clones make up over 1.5%. These data also featured in a second study, about yellow fever vaccine responses in identical twins.

Material for sequencing was PBMCs. The receptors come from a woman under 30 in good health.

This clonotype was counted between two and nine times. The CDR3 spells CASWDSMNTEAFF. CDR3 nucleotide sequence: TGCGCCAGTTGGGACAGCATGAACACTGAAGCTTTCTTT. The chain uses TRBV5-1 and TRBJ1-1; TRBD1 aligns across 7 bases. Germline values: CDR1 SGHRS, CDR2 YFSETQ. The CDR3 extends over 13 amino acids. V lost 8 bases, J lost 0 bases, and 4 bases stayed unmatched.

This clonotype has just a few counts. The V call is TRBV24-1, the J call TRBJ2-1; 12 nucleotides match TRBD1. Germline CDR1 is KGHDR and CDR2 is SFDVKD. The V gene end was trimmed by 5 bases and the J gene end by 7 bases; junction bases not matched to a gene: 11. The CDR3 is made up of 17 amino acids. In DNA, the CDR3 is TGTGCCACCAGTGGGGGGGCGGGACAGGGGGCTCTGAATGAGCAGTTCTTC. Amino acids: CATSGGAGQGALNEQFF.

This clonotype was seen ten or more times. This chain connects TRBV5-1 to TRBJ1-2; possibly TRBD1 for D (5 bases). The CDR3 totals 15 residues. V lost 0 bases and J lost 1, with 10 bases in between. Looked up from germline, CDR1 is SGHRS and CDR2 is YFSETQ. CDR3 amino acids: CASSLDGQINYGYTF. The CDR3 DNA is TGCGCCAGCAGCTTGGACGGACAAATTAACTATGGCTACACCTTC.

The gene calls are TRBV7-7 and TRBJ2-3, with 7 bases aligning to TRBD2. Unmatched junction bases numbered 4, after V lost 1 base and J lost 0 bases. The CDR3 has 16 amino acids. Germline values: CDR1 SSHAT, CDR2 FNYEAQ (reference sequence). This chain's CDR3 is CASSLGGGGSTDTQYF. CDR3 nucleotides: TGTGCCAGCAGCTTAGGTGGCGGGGGTAGCACAGATACGCAGTATTTT.

The chain carries TRBV3-1 and TRBJ2-7; tentatively, D is TRBD2 (6 bases). Trimming removed 1 base from V and 2 bases from J, with 12 bases in between. The CDR3 totals 15 residues. In germline, CDR1 is LGHDT, CDR2 YNNKEL (reference sequence). In DNA form, the CDR3 reads TGTGCCAGCAGCCAAGCACGGACTACCGCCTACGAGCAGTACTTC. Residues: CASSQARTTAYEQYF.

This clonotype came up many times. This chain joins TRBV12-3 or TRBV12-4 and TRBJ2-7; 11 bases line up with TRBD2. The CDR3 length is 15 residues. Unmatched junction bases numbered 7, after V lost 4 bases and J lost 5 bases. CDR3 nucleotide sequence: TGTGCCAGCAGTTCTACACTAGCGGGAGAGAACGAGCAGTACTTC. Protein sequence: CASSSTLAGENEQYF.

On this clonotype: Given the absence of the conserved phenylalanine or tryptophan at the CDR3 end, a read error is likely. The chain joins TRBV11-1 to TRBJ2-3, with 8 bases matching TRBD2. Germline V gene lookup returns CDR1 SGHAT and CDR2 FQDESV (reference sequence). This CDR3 comprises 18 residues. Trimming cost V 4 bases and J 3 bases; bases outside gene matches: 15. CDR3 sequence reads: CASSSGWAGGPKTDTQYS. The CDR3 coding sequence is TGTGCCAGCAGCTCTGGATGGGCGGGAGGCCCTAAGACAGATACGCAGTATTCT.

The rearrangement links TRBV29-1 to TRBJ1-2; D is perhaps TRBD1 (6 bases). The CDR3 runs 11 residues. V was clipped by 8 bases and J by 7 bases, with 14 bases between them. Per germline, CDR1 SQVTM and CDR2 ANQGSEA. Here the CDR3 reads CSPEQGAGYTF. The CDR3 nucleotides read TGCAGCCCCGAACAGGGCGCTGGCTACACCTTC.